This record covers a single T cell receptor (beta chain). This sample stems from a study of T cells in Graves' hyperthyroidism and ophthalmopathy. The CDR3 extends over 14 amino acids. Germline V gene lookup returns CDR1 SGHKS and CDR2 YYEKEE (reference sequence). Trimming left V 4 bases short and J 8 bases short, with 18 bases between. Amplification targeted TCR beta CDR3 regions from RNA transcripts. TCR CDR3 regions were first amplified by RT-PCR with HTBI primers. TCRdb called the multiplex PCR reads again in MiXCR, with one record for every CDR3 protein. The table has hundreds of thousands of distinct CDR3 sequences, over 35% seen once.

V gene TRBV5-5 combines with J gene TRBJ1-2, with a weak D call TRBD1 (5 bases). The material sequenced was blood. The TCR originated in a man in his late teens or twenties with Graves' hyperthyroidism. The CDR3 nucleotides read TGTGCCAGCAGCCCAGAATCCCGGGGGAGAGGCTACACCTTC. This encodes CASSPESRGRGYTF.